This T cell receptor beta chain was sequenced for a study of CD8 T cells in Susac syndrome. Study details: Blood was drawn from Susac syndrome patients while they were therapy-naive, on corticosteroids, or on intravenous immunoglobulin alone.

From blood CD8+ and CD4+ T cells, the TCR beta chain was sequenced. In contrast to the negatively isolated CD8+ and CD4+ T cells, TEMRA cells were FACS-enriched. CDR3 size: 14 residues. CDR1 and CDR2 from the germline V gene are MNHEY and SVGAGI. After removal of 5 bases from V and 3 bases from J, the junction contained 5 bases not matched to a gene. The RNA input was roughly 0.45 to 1 ug, and it was reverse transcribed with random hexamers. The CDR3 of TCR beta was amplified by immunoSEQ multiplex PCR across 54 Vbeta and 13 Jbeta. TCRdb fed the immunoSEQ multiplex PCR reads into MiXCR, producing one record per CDR3 protein. The data contain roughly 150,000 distinct CDR3 sequences, 95% of them singletons.

The specimen sequenced was CD4+ T cells from PBMCs. The chain links TRBV6-5 to TRBJ2-5; 8 nucleotides agree with TRBD1. The receptor's source is a human donor with Susac syndrome. The chain's CDR3 is CASSPGTGEETQYF. In nucleotides, the CDR3 is TGTGCCAGCAGTCCCGGGACAGGAGAAGAGACCCAGTACTTC.